The 9 T cell receptor beta chains in this list originate from one sample, sequenced in a study of T cells in Graves' hyperthyroidism and ophthalmopathy. Researchers amplified the TCR beta CDR3 regions from RNA transcripts. The HTBI primer set served for first-round RT-PCR of the TCR CDR3. TCRdb used MiXCR to reprocess the multiplex PCR reads, holding one entry per CDR3 protein. The sample lists more than 450,000 distinct CDR3 sequences; about 15% were seen once. Material: blood. The receptors shown here come from a woman in her forties with Graves' hyperthyroidism.

This clonotype occurred many times. The rearrangement uses TRBV6-1 and TRBJ1-1; no reliable D call. Germline V gene data show CDR1 as MNHNS and CDR2 as SASEGT. The CDR3 contains 12 residues. With 10 bases removed from V and 4 bases from J, the gap between germline ends came to 13 bases. This chain's CDR3 is CATSVRGTEAFF. The CDR3 nucleotides read TGTGCCACCTCTGTTCGAGGCACTGAAGCTTTCTTT.

Many counts were recorded for this clonotype. V usage is TRBV5-1 and J usage is TRBJ1-1, with D unresolved. From germline, CDR1 is SGHRS and CDR2 YFSETQ. The V and J ends lost 0 bases and 4 bases respectively, with 10 bases between them. The CDR3 is 14 amino acids. The CDR3 protein is CASSLAGEGTEAFF. CDR3 DNA: TGCGCCAGCAGCTTGGCCGGGGAGGGCACTGAAGCTTTCTTT.

In this sample, this clonotype turned up many times. The J gene is TRBJ1-1, the V gene TRBV11-2; D may be TRBD1 (6 bases). Germline CDR1 SGHAT, CDR2 FQNNGV. The CDR3 is 16 residues long. Trimming left V 5 bases short and J 6 bases short, with 22 bases between. The CDR3 nucleotides are TGTGCCAGCAGCACACGACTTCTCGGGGGGCGCCCTGAAGCTTTCTTT. This gives the protein CASSTRLLGGRPEAFF.

This clonotype was seen at least ten times. The rearrangement links TRBV28 to TRBJ1-1, with a tentative D call TRBD1 (5 bases). Per the germline V gene, CDR1 is MDHEN and CDR2 is SYDVKM. The CDR3 loop spans 14 amino acids. Trimming shortened V by 2 bases and J by 1 base, and 8 bases separated the two germline ends. The DNA of the CDR3 is TGTGCCAGCAGTTTACCCGACAGGAACACTGAAGCTTTCTTT. This sequence encodes CASSLPDRNTEAFF.

This clonotype was detected ten times or more. The V call is TRBV2, the J call TRBJ2-7; no clear D gene. This CDR3 region has 13 residues. The V and J ends lost 7 bases and 5 bases respectively, with 15 bases between them. Per the germline V gene, CDR1 is SNHLY and CDR2 is FYNNEI. CDR3 residues: CASTPRGRDEQYF. The CDR3 DNA follows: TGTGCCAGCACCCCACGAGGTCGGGACGAGCAGTACTTC.

In this sample, this clonotype turned up many times. The chain employs TRBV6-2 or TRBV6-3 and TRBJ2-1; the match to TRBD2 covers 7 bases. Germline V gene sequence: CDR1 MNHEY, CDR2 SVGEGT. The CDR3 has 14 residues. V was clipped by 2 bases and J by 7 bases; unmatched bases: 5. The CDR3 reads CASSYGGRTNEQFF. DNA for the CDR3: TGTGCCAGCAGTTACGGCGGGAGAACTAATGAGCAGTTCTTC.

This clonotype was found a few times. This chain connects TRBV15 to TRBJ2-7, with 7 bases that match TRBD1. The CDR3 contains 15 residues. Looked up from germline, CDR1 is LNHNV and CDR2 is YYDKDF (reference sequence). J was trimmed by 10 bases and V by 0 bases; bases with no gene match: 12. In DNA form, the CDR3 reads TGTGCCACCAGCAGAGATAGAGGACAGGTTGTTGATCAGTACTTC. Its protein product is CATSRDRGQVVDQYF.

This clonotype was picked up many times. The chain has TRBV30 and TRBJ2-1; D might be TRBD1 (5 bases). Germline V gives CDR1 GTSNPN, CDR2 SVGIG (reference sequence). V shed 5 bases and J shed 7 bases, with 18 bases lying between them. This CDR3 contains 14 residues. CDR3 residues: CAWDSVGPGNEQFF. For the CDR3, the DNA is TGTGCCTGGGACTCCGTTGGCCCAGGGAATGAGCAGTTCTTC.

This clonotype was detected many times. The gene calls are TRBV6-2 or TRBV6-3 and TRBJ1-5; D ambiguous. Per the germline V gene, CDR1 is MNHEY and CDR2 is SVGEGT. The CDR3 length is 12 residues. Trimming pared 6 bases from V and 2 bases from J, leaving 5 bases between. The CDR3 is CASSPRNQPQHF. The CDR3 coding sequence is TGTGCCAGCAGCCCCCGCAATCAGCCCCAGCATTTT.